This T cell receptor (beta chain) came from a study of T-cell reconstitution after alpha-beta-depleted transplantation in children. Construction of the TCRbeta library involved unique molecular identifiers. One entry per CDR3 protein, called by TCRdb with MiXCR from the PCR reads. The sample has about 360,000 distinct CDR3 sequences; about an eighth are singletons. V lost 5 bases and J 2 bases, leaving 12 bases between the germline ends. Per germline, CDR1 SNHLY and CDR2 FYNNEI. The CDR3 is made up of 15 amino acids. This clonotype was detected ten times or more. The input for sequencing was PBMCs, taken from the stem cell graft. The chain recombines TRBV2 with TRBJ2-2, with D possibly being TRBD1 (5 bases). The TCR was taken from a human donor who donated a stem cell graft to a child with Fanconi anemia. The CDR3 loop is CASSISTVNTGELFF. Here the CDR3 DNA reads TGTGCCAGCAGTATCTCGACAGTTAACACCGGGGAGCTGTTTTTT.